The clone carrying this T cell receptor (beta chain) was recorded a few times. There are 16 residues in the CDR3. V trimming: 6 bases; J trimming: 5 bases; junction bases outside the gene matches: 12. Per germline, CDR1 MGHRA and CDR2 YSYEKL. The record originates from a study of blood T cells in healthy people across ages. Alongside a J-beta primer mix, a sample-barcoded 5' primer served in a second PCR lasting roughly 6 to 12 cycles. From the 5' RACE reads, TCRdb called clonotypes with MiXCR, one entry per CDR3 protein. This table has roughly 800,000 distinct CDR3 sequences, roughly 53% appearing once.

The TCR sequence derives from an elderly man in good health. Sequencing input: blood. This rearrangement joins TRBV4-1 to TRBJ2-1; the match to TRBD2 covers 8 bases. The CDR3 DNA is TGCGCCAGCAGGGACTACGGGAGGGCGGCCGACAATGAGCAGTTCTTC. Protein sequence: CASRDYGRAADNEQFF.